The 6 T cell receptor beta chains presented below share a single source sample, sequenced in a study of blood T cell repertoires in COVID-19. Generated by immunoSEQ multiplex PCR, the TCRdb table keeps only in-frame clones and is missing some. The sample yields about 120,000 clones, 81% seen once. Sequenced material: peripheral blood. Source of these receptors: a human donor in a cohort sampled during active COVID-19.

The chain is built from TRBV7-2 and TRBJ2-3; weak D call: TRBD2 (6 bases). CDR3 length equals 11 residues. Trimming left V 9 bases short and J 6 bases short, with 10 bases between. Germline CDR1 reads SGHTA; CDR2 reads FQGNSA. CDR3 in DNA: TGTGCCAGTCGACGGGGGGATACGCAGTATTTT. Translating gives CASRRGDTQYF.

J is TRBJ2-1 and V is TRBV18; 15 bases match TRBD2. The V segment lost 2 bases and the J segment 4 bases; nucleotides outside the gene matches: 6. The CDR3 is made up of 18 amino acids. CDR1 and CDR2 (germline): KGHSH, LQKENI. The CDR3 DNA is TGTGCCAGCTCACCAGGGGGACTAGCGGGAGGACAATACAATGAGCAGTTCTTC. This sequence encodes CASSPGGLAGGQYNEQFF.

This clone came up a few times. The rearrangement links TRBV11-3 to TRBJ2-3; 7 positions match TRBD1. Germline V lookup: CDR1 SGHNT, CDR2 YENEEA. CDR3 length equals 14 residues. Losses at the gene ends were 3 bases for V and 2 bases for J; bases not matched to a gene: 2. For the CDR3, the DNA is TGTGCCAGCAGCTTGGGACAGCTCACAGATACGCAGTATTTT. It is translated as CASSLGQLTDTQYF.

The J gene is TRBJ1-2, the V gene TRBV6-5, with TRBD1 matching over 9 bases. CDR3 length: 14 residues. Germline assignment: CDR1 MNHEY and CDR2 SVGAGI. J gave up 6 bases and V 0 bases, and 2 bases lay outside the gene matches. CDR3 DNA sequence: TGTGCCAGCAGTTACTCCGGGACAGGGAATGGCTACACCTTC. Its translation is CASSYSGTGNGYTF.

The J gene is TRBJ1-2, the V gene TRBV7-9, with D maybe TRBD1 (6 bases). The CDR3 runs 15 residues. CDR1 is SEHNR, CDR2 FQNEAQ, per germline (reference sequence). Trimming took 0 bases from V and 5 from J, leaving 13 bases between them. The CDR3 protein is CASSLAGAGPYGYTF. The CDR3 coding sequence is TGTGCCAGCAGCTTAGCGGGGGCAGGGCCTTATGGCTACACCTTC.

The V gene is TRBV28, the J gene TRBJ1-5, with D hard to call. This CDR3 contains 16 residues. CDR1 is MDHEN, CDR2 SYDVKM, per germline. Trimming removed 3 bases at V and 1 base at J, with 13 bases between. The CDR3 bases are TGTGCCAGCAGTTTCGTGGCCGGGAGGAGCAATCAGCCCCAGCATTTT. As protein: CASSFVAGRSNQPQHF.